This T cell receptor beta chain was recorded in a study of CD8+ T cells in alopecia areata. For the study at large: Patients in the study were on tofacitinib for 6 to 18 months, then off it for 6 months.

Of note for this clone: The antigen is unknown.

Sequencing relied on a cDNA template that was reverse transcribed from extracted RNA. Profiling relied on immunoSEQ multiplex PCR, and the TCRdb table lists in-frame clones only, not all of them. The sample carries roughly 280,000 clones, roughly 60% recorded once. General study results and limits: Uncertainty remains about how baseline CD8+ expansion links to response, with one nonresponder.

Treatment given: oral pan-JAK inhibitor, 5-10 mg twice daily. The sequencing here drew on CD4+ T cells sorted from blood, taken around week 53, from a patient treated with tofacitinib. The receptor was derived from a human donor with alopecia areata.

The CDR3 DNA follows: TGTGCCAGCAGGGACAGGGGAAGTGGCAATGAGCAGTTCTTC. Translating gives CASRDRGSGNEQFF. V gene TRBV7-2 combines with J gene TRBJ2-1, with 9 bases lining up with TRBD1. The CDR3 loop spans 14 amino acids. With 6 bases clipped from V and 6 bases from J, the junction kept 6 bases outside the gene matches. CDR1 is SGHTA, CDR2 FQGNSA, per germline.